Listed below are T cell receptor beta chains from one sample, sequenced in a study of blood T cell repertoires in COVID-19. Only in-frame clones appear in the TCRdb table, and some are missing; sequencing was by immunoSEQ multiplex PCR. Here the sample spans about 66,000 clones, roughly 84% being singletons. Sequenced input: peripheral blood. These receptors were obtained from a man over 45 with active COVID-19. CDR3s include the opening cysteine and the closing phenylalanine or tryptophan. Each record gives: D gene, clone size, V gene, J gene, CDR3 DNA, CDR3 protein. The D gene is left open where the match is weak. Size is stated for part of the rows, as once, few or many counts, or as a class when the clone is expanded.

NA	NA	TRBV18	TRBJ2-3	TGTGCCAGCTCACCCCGGGACACAGCTCCCAGGGATACGCAGTATTTT	CASSPRDTAPRDTQYF
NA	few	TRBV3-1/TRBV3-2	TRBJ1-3	TGTGCCACAAAACAGGGAAACACCATATATTTT	CATKQGNTIYF
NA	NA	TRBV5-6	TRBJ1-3	TGTGCCAGCAGCCGACGGGACCCAGGGGACACCATATATTTT	CASSRRDPGDTIYF
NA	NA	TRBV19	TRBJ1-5	TGTGCCAGCGTTAAAAGGACAGAGAAAGATCAGCCCCAGCATTTT	CASVKRTEKDQPQHF
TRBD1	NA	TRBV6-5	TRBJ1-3	TGTGCCAGCAGGAAGAGGGACAGGGGTGGAAACACCATATATTTT	CASRKRDRGGNTIYF
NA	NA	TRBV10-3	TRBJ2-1	TGTGCCATCAGTGGGACAGCGTTTGAGCAGTTCTTC	CAISGTAFEQFF
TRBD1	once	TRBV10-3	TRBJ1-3	TGTGCCATCAGCCAGCCCAGGGGGGCTGAGAACTCTGGAAACACCATATATTTT	CAISQPRGAENSGNTIYF
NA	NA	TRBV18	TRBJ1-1	TGTGCCAGCTCACCACAGGGCAGGGTGGACACTGAAGCTTTCTTT	CASSPQGRVDTEAFF
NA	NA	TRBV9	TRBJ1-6	TGTGCCAGCAGCTCCGGACAGCTTTATAATTCACCCCTCCACTTT	CASSSGQLYNSPLHF
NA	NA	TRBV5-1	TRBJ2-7	TGCGCCAGCAGCTTCGTTGTGGGCGCGGGCTCCTACGAGCAGTACTTC	CASSFVVGAGSYEQYF
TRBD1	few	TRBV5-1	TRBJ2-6	TGCGCCAGCAGCGCAGGACCTCCGGGACAGGGAGCTGGGGCCAACGTCCTGACTTTC	CASSAGPPGQGAGANVLTF
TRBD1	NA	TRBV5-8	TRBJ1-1	TGTGCCAGCAGCCCCGGACAGGTGAAGGCTGAAGCTTTCTTT	CASSPGQVKAEAFF
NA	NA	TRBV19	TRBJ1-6	TGTGCCAGTACCCCTTTGGCAGGCCCAAGCTATAATTCACCCCTCCACTTT	CASTPLAGPSYNSPLHF
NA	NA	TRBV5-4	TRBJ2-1	TGTGCCAGCAGCTTGGCGCGGAGCTCCTACAATGAGCAGTTCTTC	CASSLARSSYNEQFF
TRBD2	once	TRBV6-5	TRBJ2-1	TGTGCCAGCAGTCAGACTAGCCCCGGTGAGCAGTTCTTC	CASSQTSPGEQFF
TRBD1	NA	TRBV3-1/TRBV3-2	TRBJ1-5	TGTGCCAGCAGCCAACGACAGGGTCGGGGCAATCAGCCCCAGCATTTT	CASSQRQGRGNQPQHF
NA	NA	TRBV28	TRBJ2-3	TGTGCCAGCAGTGGGACACCTCTAGATACGCAGTATTTT	CASSGTPLDTQYF
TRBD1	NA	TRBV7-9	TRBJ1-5	TGTGCCAGCAGCTTGACAGGGGGGCAGCCCCAGCATTTT	CASSLTGGQPQHF